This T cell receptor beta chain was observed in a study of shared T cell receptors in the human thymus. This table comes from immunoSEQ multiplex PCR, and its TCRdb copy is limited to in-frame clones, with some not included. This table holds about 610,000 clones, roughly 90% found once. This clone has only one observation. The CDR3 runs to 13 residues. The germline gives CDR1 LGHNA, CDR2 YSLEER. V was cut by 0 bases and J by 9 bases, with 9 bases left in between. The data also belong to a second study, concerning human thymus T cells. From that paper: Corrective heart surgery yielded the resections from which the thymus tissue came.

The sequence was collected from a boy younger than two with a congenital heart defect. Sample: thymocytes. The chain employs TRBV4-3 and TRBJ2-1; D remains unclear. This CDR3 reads CASSQDSRSEQFF. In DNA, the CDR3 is TGCGCCAGCAGCCAAGATAGTAGGAGTGAGCAGTTCTTC.